This T cell receptor (beta chain) was captured in a study of cytomegalovirus exposure and HLA in healthy donors. Trimming cost V 4 bases and J 6 bases; bases outside gene matches: 11. The CDR3 runs to 16 residues. The V gene's germline CDR1 is LNHDA and CDR2 SQIVND (reference sequence). The PCR was carried out with 60 Vbeta primers and 13 Jbeta primers. The method was immunoSEQ multiplex PCR; TCRdb's version includes in-frame clones alone and lacks a portion of them. This sample yields about 140,000 clones, of which 60% to 80% are seen a single time; about 1.7% belongs to the top ten. The TCR was taken from a female donor in good health and CMV-seronegative. Sequencing was carried out using PBMCs. The V and J genes are TRBV19 and TRBJ2-2; TRBD1 agrees at 7 bases. The CDR3 DNA sequence: TGTGCCAGTAGTAGCGACAGGGAAGGGAATGCCGGGGAGCTGTTTTTT. This codes for CASSSDREGNAGELFF.